Described below is a single T cell receptor beta chain sequence and its context. What it binds is unknown. This CDR3 comprises 15 residues. CDR1 and CDR2 from the germline V gene are SGHAT and FQNNGV. V shed 3 bases and J 8 bases; nucleotides not matched to a gene: 5. These data originate in a study of CD8+ T cells in alopecia areata. Treatment given: oral pan-JAK inhibitor, 5-10 mg twice daily. General study findings and limits: Affected scalp, especially in alopecia totalis/universalis, had a higher clonality than normal scalp did. Administration of tofacitinib significantly diminished scalp clonality and expanded CD8+ clones within the top 100. Resident alphabeta T cells of normal skin are also sequenced in scalp samples.

Reverse transcribed after extraction, RNA yielded cDNA as the sequencing template. Some clones are missing from TCRdb's copy, which holds only in-frame ones; the method was immunoSEQ multiplex PCR. The sample records approximately 210,000 clones, 66% being singletons. The sequence derives from a human donor with alopecia areata. Sequencing was performed on CD4+ T cells sorted from blood, taken at week 44, from a patient treated with tofacitinib. The chain joins TRBV11-2 to TRBJ2-1; 12 bases match TRBD1. CDR3: CASSFPGTGGDEQFF. DNA for the CDR3: TGTGCCAGCAGCTTCCCCGGGACAGGGGGCGATGAGCAGTTCTTC.